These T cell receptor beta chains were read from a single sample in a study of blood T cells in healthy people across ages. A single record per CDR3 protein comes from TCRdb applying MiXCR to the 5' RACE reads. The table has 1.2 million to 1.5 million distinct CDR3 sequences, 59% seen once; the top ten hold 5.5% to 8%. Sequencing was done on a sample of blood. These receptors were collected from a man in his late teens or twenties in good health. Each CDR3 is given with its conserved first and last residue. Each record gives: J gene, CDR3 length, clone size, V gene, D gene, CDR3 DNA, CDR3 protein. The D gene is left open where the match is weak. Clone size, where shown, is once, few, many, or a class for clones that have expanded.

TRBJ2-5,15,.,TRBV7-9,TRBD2,TGTGCCAGCAGCGCAACTAGCGGGAGTAGAGAGACCCAGTACTTC,CASSATSGSRETQYF
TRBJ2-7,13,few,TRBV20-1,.,TGCAGTGCTAGAACCCCCTTCATGGACGAGCAGTACTTC,CSARTPFMDEQYF
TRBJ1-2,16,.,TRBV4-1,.,TGCGCCAGCATCCTAACCCACGGGGTTAATAAGGATGGCTACACCTTC,CASILTHGVNKDGYTF
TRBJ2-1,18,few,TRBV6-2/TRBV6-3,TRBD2,TGTGCCAGCAGTTATAGGCGCGGGGGAACCCAGGAGTACAATGAGCAGTTCTTC,CASSYRRGGTQEYNEQFF
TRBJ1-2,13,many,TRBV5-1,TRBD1,TGTGCCAGCAGCTCACAGGGGAACTATGGCTACACCTTC,CASSSQGNYGYTF
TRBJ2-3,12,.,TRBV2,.,TGTGCCAGCACGCCACTCACAGATACGCAGTATTTT,CASTPLTDTQYF
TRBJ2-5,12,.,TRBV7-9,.,TGTGCCAGCAGAGCAACGCAAGAGACCCAGTACTTC,CASRATQETQYF
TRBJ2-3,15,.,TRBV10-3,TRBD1,TGTGCCATCAGTACAACGGACAGGGGAACAGATACGCAGTATTTT,CAISTTDRGTDTQYF
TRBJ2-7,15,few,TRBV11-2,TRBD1,TGTGCCAGCAGATCGGACAGGGCCAACTCCTACGAGCAGTACTTC,CASRSDRANSYEQYF
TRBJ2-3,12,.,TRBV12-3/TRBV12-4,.,TGTGCCAGCAGGTTTACGCAGGATACGCAGTATTTT,CASRFTQDTQYF
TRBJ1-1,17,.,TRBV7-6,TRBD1,TGTGCCAGCAGCCCGCTAAGGGGAAACAGGGGACACAAGGGAGCTTTCTTT,CASSPLRGNRGHKGAFF
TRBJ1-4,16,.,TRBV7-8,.,TGTGCCAGCAGCTTACGGCAGGGATTATATAGTGAAAAACTGTTTTTT,CASSLRQGLYSEKLFF
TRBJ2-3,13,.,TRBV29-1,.,TGCAGCGTTGAAGATGGAAAGACAGATACGCAGTATTTT,CSVEDGKTDTQYF
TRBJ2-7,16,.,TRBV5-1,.,TGCGCCAGCAGCTTGGGGGGCGGGGGCTCCTCCTACGAGCAGTACTTC,CASSLGGGGSSYEQYF
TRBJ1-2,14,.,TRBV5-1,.,TGCGCCAGCAGACCCGGGTCGACGAACTATGGCTACACCTTC,CASRPGSTNYGYTF
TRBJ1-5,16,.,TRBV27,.,TGTGCCAGCAGTCCGCAAATCCAGAGGAGCAATCAGCCCCAGCATTTT,CASSPQIQRSNQPQHF
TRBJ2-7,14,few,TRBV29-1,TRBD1,TGCAGCGGGGCTTCCGGGACAGGGAAAGGCGAGCAGTACTTC,CSGASGTGKGEQYF
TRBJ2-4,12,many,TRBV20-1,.,TGCAGTGCTAGGATCGGCCCCAACATTCAGTACTTC,CSARIGPNIQYF
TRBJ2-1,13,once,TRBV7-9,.,TGTGCCAGCAGCCCCGAGTTTTCAGAGACCCAGTTCTTC,CASSPEFSETQFF
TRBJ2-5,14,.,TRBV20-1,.,TGCAGTGCGGACCACTCCCTGCTCCTGGAGACCCAGTACTTC,CSADHSLLLETQYF
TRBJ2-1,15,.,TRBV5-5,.,TGTGCCAGCAGCTTATCTCCTAGTATACACAATGAGCAGTTCTTC,CASSLSPSIHNEQFF
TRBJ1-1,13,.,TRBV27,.,TGTGCCAGCAGTTTAAATTTAGGGACTGAAGCTTTCTTT,CASSLNLGTEAFF
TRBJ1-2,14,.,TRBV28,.,TGTGCCAGCAGTTCTCCAGTGGGGGGGCTCGGCTACACCTTC,CASSSPVGGLGYTF
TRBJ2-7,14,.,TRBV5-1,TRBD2,TGCGCCAGCAGCCGGGGGGACGGATCCTACGAGCAGTACTTC,CASSRGDGSYEQYF
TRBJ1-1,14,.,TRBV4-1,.,TGCGCCAGCAGCCAGCCCAACCCGAACACTGAAGCTTTCTTT,CASSQPNPNTEAFF
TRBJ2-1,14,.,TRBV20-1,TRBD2,TGCAGTGCCCCGGGACTAGCGGTTTACAATGAGCAGTTCTTC,CSAPGLAVYNEQFF
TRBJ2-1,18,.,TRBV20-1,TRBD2,TGCAGTGCTAGGCCGATCCCCTTTAGCGGGAGCTCCTACAATGAGCAGTTCTTC,CSARPIPFSGSSYNEQFF
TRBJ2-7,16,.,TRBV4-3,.,TGCGCCAGCAGCCAATCAATAGGGGGGGGCTATTACGAGCAGTACTTC,CASSQSIGGGYYEQYF
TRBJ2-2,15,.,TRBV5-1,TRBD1,TGCGCCAGCAGCCCGGGACAGGGGACGGTCGGGGAGCTGTTTTTT,CASSPGQGTVGELFF